This T cell receptor (beta chain) is drawn from a study of sequential checkpoint blockade in melanoma. Study results and limitations: Rising tumor T-cell fraction and clonality meant about 30 times likelier benefit.

Concerning this clone: Its matching antigen is unknown.

Repertoires were generated with immunoSEQ multiplex PCR, while TCRdb's copy carries only in-frame clones and drops some. Here the sample spans several thousand clones, roughly 22% being singletons. Per germline, CDR1 SGHNT and CDR2 YENEEA. V dropped 5 bases and J dropped 8 bases, with 24 bases sitting between them. The CDR3 runs 16 residues. Treatment in this sample: randomized to nivolumab then ipilimumab (arm A) or the reverse (arm B). This chain uses TRBV11-3 with TRBJ1-2; perhaps TRBD1 as D (6 bases). Sequenced material: tumor tissue (inferred from file names), taken from a patient given nivolumab and ipilimumab in sequence. This TCR was sampled from a human donor with melanoma. CDR3 in DNA: TGTGCCAGCAGCCACCTGTATGACCGGGACAACCGCGGCTACACCTTC. It codes for CASSHLYDRDNRGYTF.